Reported below is one TCR beta chain. A J-beta primer mix and a sample-barcoded 5' primer were used in a second PCR of roughly 7 to 12 cycles. MiXCR, applied by TCRdb to the 5' RACE reads, yields one record per CDR3 protein. The repertoire holds over 1,500,000 distinct CDR3 sequences, with about two fifths as singletons. This specimen belongs to a study of blood T cells in healthy people across ages. The length of the CDR3 is 16 residues. Germline values: CDR1 SQVTM, CDR2 ANQGSEA. With 4 bases clipped from V and 0 bases from J, the junction kept 5 bases outside the gene matches. V is TRBV29-1 and J is TRBJ2-3, with 12 bases identical to TRBD2. The specimen was blood. This TCR was sampled from a human donor in good health. The DNA for the CDR3 is TGCAGCGTTGCATGGACTAGCGGGGTTAGCACAGATACGCAGTATTTT. Translation gives CSVAWTSGVSTDTQYF.